The rows below give T cell receptor beta chains drawn from one sample of a study of OX40 agonist ivuxolimab in advanced cancers. The data were produced by immunoSEQ multiplex PCR, yet TCRdb's version contains in-frame clones alone and is incomplete. The sample includes 30,000 to 35,000 clones, approximately 80% seen only once; the top ten take more than 12%. The sequenced sample was CD4+ or CD8+ T cells sorted from blood, obtained in a trial of the OX40 agonist ivuxolimab. The receptors were gathered from an adult with an advanced solid tumor such as melanoma, head and neck, liver or kidney cancer. Each CDR3 is given with its conserved first and last residue. The D gene is left open where the match is weak. Clone size, where shown, is once, few, many, or a class for clones that have expanded.

j_call	v_call	d_call	clone_size	cdr3_nt	cdr3_aa
TRBJ2-5	TRBV11-2	TRBD1	NA	TGTGCCAGCAGCCCGAGGGGGCTGAGAGAGACCCAGTACTTC	CASSPRGLRETQYF
TRBJ1-2	TRBV7-2	NA	NA	TGTGCCAGCAGCTCGACAGTCTATGGCTACACCTTC	CASSSTVYGYTF
TRBJ2-7	TRBV10-3	NA	NA	TGTGCCATCAGTGGGGCCTCCGGGTACGAGCAGTACTTC	CAISGASGYEQYF
TRBJ2-7	TRBV6-5	TRBD2	NA	TGTGCCAGCACCCCGACTAGCGGGGGGACCTACGAGCAGTACTTC	CASTPTSGGTYEQYF
TRBJ2-7	TRBV28	TRBD2	NA	TGTGCCAGCAGACGGACTAGCGGGAGGACCTACGAGCAGTACTTC	CASRRTSGRTYEQYF
TRBJ1-3	TRBV7-3	NA	NA	TGTGCCAGCAGCACGTCTCCGGGGCCTGGAAACACCATATATTTT	CASSTSPGPGNTIYF
TRBJ2-1	TRBV4-2	TRBD2	NA	TGTGCCAGCAGTGACGGGACTAGCGGGCAGAATGAGCAGTTCTTC	CASSDGTSGQNEQFF
TRBJ2-7	TRBV4-2	TRBD1	NA	TGTGCCAGCAGCTTGGTGGTGGGAAGACAGGGGGCTACCTACGAGCAGTACTTC	CASSLVVGRQGATYEQYF
TRBJ2-7	TRBV29-1	TRBD1	few	TGCAGCTCCGAAGAGGGGGCCGAGCAGTACTTC	CSSEEGAEQYF
TRBJ2-5	TRBV10-3	TRBD1	NA	TGTGCCATCAGTGAGGGCCACAGGGGATCCGAGGGGACCCAGTACTTC	CAISEGHRGSEGTQYF
TRBJ1-3	TRBV9	NA	few	TGTGCCAGCAGTAGAACTATAGGGGAGGGAAACACCATATATTTT	CASSRTIGEGNTIYF
TRBJ2-7	TRBV7-9	TRBD2	NA	TGTGCCAGCAGCTGGGGACTAGCGGGAGACGAGCAGTACTTC	CASSWGLAGDEQYF
TRBJ1-6	TRBV18	NA	NA	TGTGCCAGCTCAGATAACAGGGCTAATTCACCCCTCCACTTT	CASSDNRANSPLHF
TRBJ1-2	TRBV28	NA	NA	TGTGCCAGCAGTGTCGGGGAGGCTGGCTACACCTTC	CASSVGEAGYTF
TRBJ2-7	TRBV19	NA	NA	TGTGCCAGTAGTCTGACTTATTCCTACGAGCAGTACTTC	CASSLTYSYEQYF
TRBJ2-1	TRBV11-2	TRBD2	NA	TGTGCCAGCAGCTTAGAATCACTAGCGGGAGAGGAGTTCTTC	CASSLESLAGEEFF
TRBJ1-5	TRBV19	NA	few	TGTGCCAGTAGTTCGGGACCCAATCAGCCCCAGCATTTT	CASSSGPNQPQHF
TRBJ1-3	TRBV7-3	NA	NA	TGTGCCAGCAGCTTAGGAATAGGCTCTGGAAACACCATATATTTT	CASSLGIGSGNTIYF
TRBJ2-7	TRBV19	NA	NA	TGTGCCACTAACCCGGGACTTCACTCCTACGAGCAGTACTTC	CATNPGLHSYEQYF
TRBJ2-1	TRBV7-3	NA	once	TGTGCCAGCAGCCACAACCCCTCAGCTGGAGTTAACGAGCAGTTCTTC	CASSHNPSAGVNEQFF
TRBJ2-1	TRBV4-1	TRBD1	NA	TGCGCCAGCAGCCACGGACAGGGGCCCAACAATGAGCAGTTCTTC	CASSHGQGPNNEQFF
TRBJ1-1	TRBV7-9	TRBD1	NA	TGTGCCAGCAGCTCGCGCCTCCGGGACAGGGGGCCTCCTTACACTGAAGCTTTCTTT	CASSSRLRDRGPPYTEAFF
TRBJ2-6	TRBV28	TRBD2	NA	TGTGCCAGCACCCTCGGGAGGGCCGCGACCTCTGGGGCCAACGTCCTGACTTTC	CASTLGRAATSGANVLTF
TRBJ2-3	TRBV5-8	NA	NA	TGTGCCAGCAGCTACGGGGACAAGTTATTAGATACGCAGTATTTT	CASSYGDKLLDTQYF
TRBJ2-3	TRBV7-9	NA	NA	TGTGCCAGCAGCTTGGGGGCGGGAGTGAGTAGCGCAGATACGCAGTATTTT	CASSLGAGVSSADTQYF
TRBJ1-1	TRBV7-3	NA	few	TGTGCCAGCAGCTCCGACAGCCACACTGAAGCTTTCTTT	CASSSDSHTEAFF
TRBJ2-7	TRBV7-8	NA	NA	TGTGCCAGCAGCTTAGTTGCAGGGCGAAGCTCCTACGAGCAGTACTTC	CASSLVAGRSSYEQYF
TRBJ2-5	TRBV5-4	TRBD2	few	TGTGCCAGCAGCACCCTAGCGGGAGGGATGGGAGAGACCCAGTACTTC	CASSTLAGGMGETQYF
TRBJ2-7	TRBV7-9	NA	NA	TGTGCCAGCAGCTTAATCGATATGGGCTACGAGCAGTACTTC	CASSLIDMGYEQYF
TRBJ2-5	TRBV18	NA	NA	TGTGCCAGCTCACTAGCCGCAGGGGTACGGGGAGAGACCCAGTACTTC	CASSLAAGVRGETQYF
TRBJ1-5	TRBV6-5	NA	NA	TGTGCCAGCAGAACCGGGGCCGGGGGCAATCAGCCCCAGCATTTT	CASRTGAGGNQPQHF
TRBJ1-1	TRBV10-2	NA	NA	TGCGCCAGCAGTGAATCCAGGGGCGGTACTGAAGCTTTCTTT	CASSESRGGTEAFF
TRBJ2-3	TRBV7-3	NA	few	TGTGCCAGCAGCTTAGGAGGGTACACAGATACGCAGTATTTT	CASSLGGYTDTQYF
TRBJ2-5	TRBV6-6	TRBD2	few	TGTGCCAGCAGAGGACTAGCGGGGCAAGAGACCCAGTACTTC	CASRGLAGQETQYF
TRBJ2-2	TRBV2	NA	NA	TGTGCCAGTCAGCGGGTCGGGGAGCTGTTTTTT	CASQRVGELFF
TRBJ2-2	TRBV7-9	NA	NA	TGTGCCAGCAGCTTAGGCACTAGTGGGCCCACCGGGGAGCTGTTTTTT	CASSLGTSGPTGELFF
TRBJ2-5	TRBV6-5	NA	NA	TGTGCCAGCAGTTACTCGTTACCTACCTATAGGTCGTCCCAGTACTTC	CASSYSLPTYRSSQYF
TRBJ1-1	TRBV4-1	TRBD1	few	TGCGCCAGCAGTTTCGGGACAGGGAACACTGAAGCTTTCTTT	CASSFGTGNTEAFF
TRBJ1-1	TRBV27	NA	NA	TGTGCCAGCTCATCAGGGGATGGAAACACTGAAGCTTTCTTT	CASSSGDGNTEAFF
TRBJ2-7	TRBV28	NA	NA	TGTGCCAGCAGTTTGGGCAGCCCCCCTTACGAGCAGTACTTC	CASSLGSPPYEQYF
TRBJ2-3	TRBV30	NA	NA	TGTGCCTGGACCGTACGGGGTAGCACAGATACGCAGTATTTT	CAWTVRGSTDTQYF
TRBJ2-3	TRBV7-9	NA	NA	TGTGCCAGCAGCCCTTGGGACACCACAGATACGCAGTATTTT	CASSPWDTTDTQYF
TRBJ2-1	TRBV9	NA	NA	TGTGCCAGCAGCATCCTACAGGGTGAGCAGTTCTTC	CASSILQGEQFF
TRBJ1-5	TRBV6-6	TRBD1	NA	TGTGCCAGCAGGAAACCGGACAGGAAAAAGCCCCAGCATTTT	CASRKPDRKKPQHF
TRBJ1-1	TRBV20-1	NA	NA	TGCAGTGCTATCGGACAGAGGTCGGCTTTCTTT	CSAIGQRSAFF
TRBJ2-3	TRBV7-3	NA	NA	TGTGCCAGCAGCTTAAGGCCCGGGGATACGCAGTATTTT	CASSLRPGDTQYF
TRBJ2-3	TRBV4-2	NA	NA	TGTGCCAGCAGCCCCCGTCCGCGGGGAGGAACAGATACGCAGTATTTT	CASSPRPRGGTDTQYF
TRBJ2-3	TRBV19	NA	NA	TGTGCCAGTAGTCATTTGGCGACCGCAGATACGCAGTATTTT	CASSHLATADTQYF
TRBJ2-2	TRBV18	TRBD2	NA	TGTGCCAGCTCACCTAGCGGGGGGAACACCGGGGAGCTGTTTTTT	CASSPSGGNTGELFF
TRBJ2-5	TRBV7-9	TRBD1	few	TGTGCCAGCAGCGTCGGGACAGCACCTTGGGAAGAGACCCAGTACTTC	CASSVGTAPWEETQYF
TRBJ1-5	TRBV6-5	NA	NA	TGTGCCAGCAGTTACTCGGGGAGCAATCAGCCCCAGCATTTT	CASSYSGSNQPQHF
TRBJ2-2	TRBV5-4	TRBD1	NA	TGTGCCAGCAGCTGGCCCGGGACAGGGGGCAATGCCGGGGAGCTGTTTTTT	CASSWPGTGGNAGELFF
TRBJ2-1	TRBV19	NA	NA	TGTGCCAGTAGTATAGATGGAGGACCTCCCTACAATGAGCAGTTCTTC	CASSIDGGPPYNEQFF
TRBJ2-1	TRBV7-9	TRBD2	few	TGTGCCAGCAGCCCGCGGGGGGGCGAGTTCAATGAGCAGTTCTTC	CASSPRGGEFNEQFF
TRBJ2-2	TRBV7-3	TRBD1	NA	TGTGCCAGCAGCCGCGTACAGGGGACCACCGGGGAGCTGTTTTTT	CASSRVQGTTGELFF
TRBJ2-7	TRBV15	NA	NA	TGTGCCACCAGCAGAGATAGGGTTGGCGAGCAGTACTTC	CATSRDRVGEQYF
TRBJ1-1	TRBV15	TRBD1	NA	TGTGCCACCAGCAAGGACAGGGGGCAGAACACTGAAGCTTTCTTT	CATSKDRGQNTEAFF